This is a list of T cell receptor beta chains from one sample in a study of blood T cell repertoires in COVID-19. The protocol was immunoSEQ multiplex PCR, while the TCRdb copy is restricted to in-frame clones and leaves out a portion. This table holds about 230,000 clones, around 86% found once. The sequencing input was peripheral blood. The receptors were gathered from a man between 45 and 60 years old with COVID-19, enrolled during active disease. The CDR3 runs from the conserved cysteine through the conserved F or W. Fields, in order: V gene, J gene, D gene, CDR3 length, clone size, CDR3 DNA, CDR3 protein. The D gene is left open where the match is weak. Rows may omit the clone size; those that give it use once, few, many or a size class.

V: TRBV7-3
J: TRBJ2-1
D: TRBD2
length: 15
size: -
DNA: TGTGCCAGCAGCACTCCGGGACTAGCGGGCAATGAGCAGTTCTTC
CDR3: CASSTPGLAGNEQFF

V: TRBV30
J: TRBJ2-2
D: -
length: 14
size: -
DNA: TGTGCCTGGAGCCCCGGTTTCTTGACCGGGGAGCTGTTTTTT
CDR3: CAWSPGFLTGELFF

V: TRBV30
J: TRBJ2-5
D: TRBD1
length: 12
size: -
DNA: TGTGCCTGGGGGACAGTTCAAGAGACCCAGTACTTC
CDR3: CAWGTVQETQYF

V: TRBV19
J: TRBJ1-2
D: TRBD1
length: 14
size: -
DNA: TGTGCCAGTAGTATAGGAGGGGGCGACTATGGCTACACCTTC
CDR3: CASSIGGGDYGYTF

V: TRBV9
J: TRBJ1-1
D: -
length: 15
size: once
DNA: TGTGCCAGCAGCGTAGGGGACATGGAATGGGCTGAAGCTTTCTTT
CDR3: CASSVGDMEWAEAFF

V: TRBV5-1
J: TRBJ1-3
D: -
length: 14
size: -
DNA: TGCGCCAGCAGCTTGTGGGGGGAAGGAAACACCATATATTTT
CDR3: CASSLWGEGNTIYF

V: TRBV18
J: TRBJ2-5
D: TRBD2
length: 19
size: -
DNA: TGTGCCAGCTCACCACGCAGGGGGACGACTAGCGGGAACCAAGAGACCCAGTACTTC
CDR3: CASSPRRGTTSGNQETQYF

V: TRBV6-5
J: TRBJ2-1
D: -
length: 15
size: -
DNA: TGTGCCAGCAGTTACTTCGGCGGAAACTACAATGAGCAGTTCTTC
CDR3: CASSYFGGNYNEQFF

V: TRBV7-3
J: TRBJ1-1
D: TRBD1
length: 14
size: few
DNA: TGTGCCAGCAGCCCCGGGACAGGTTCCAGGGAAGCTTTCTTT
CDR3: CASSPGTGSREAFF

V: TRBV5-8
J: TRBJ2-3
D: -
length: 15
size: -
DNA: TGTGCCAGCAGCTACTGGTGGGAGCTGGGAGATACGCAGTATTTT
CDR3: CASSYWWELGDTQYF

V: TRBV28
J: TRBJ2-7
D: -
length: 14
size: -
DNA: TGTGCCAGCACCGTAGCAGGGTTGACCTACGAGCAGTACTTC
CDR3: CASTVAGLTYEQYF

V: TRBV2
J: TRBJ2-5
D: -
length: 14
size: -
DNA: TGTGCCAGCAGTGAAGCAGTACGGGGTGAGACCCAGTACTTC
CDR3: CASSEAVRGETQYF

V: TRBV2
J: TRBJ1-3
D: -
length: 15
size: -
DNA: TGTGCCAGCAGTCTGGGCCGGACAAAAGGAAACACCATATATTTT
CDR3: CASSLGRTKGNTIYF

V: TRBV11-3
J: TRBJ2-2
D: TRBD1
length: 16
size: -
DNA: TGTGCCAGCAGCTTAGGATCGACAGGGGGGGCCGGGGAGCTGTTTTTT
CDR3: CASSLGSTGGAGELFF

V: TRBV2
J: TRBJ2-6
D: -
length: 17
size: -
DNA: TGTGCCAGCAGTGAACAGGGCCCAAGCTCTGGGGCCAACGTCCTGACTTTC
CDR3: CASSEQGPSSGANVLTF

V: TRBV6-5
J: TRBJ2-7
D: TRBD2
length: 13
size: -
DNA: TGTGCCAGCGGACTAGCCATCACCCACGAGCAGTACTTC
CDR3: CASGLAITHEQYF

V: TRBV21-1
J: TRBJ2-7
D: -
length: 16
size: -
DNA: TGTGCCAGCAGCAAAGTGGTGGCTAGCGTTGACTACGAGCAGTACTTC
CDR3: CASSKVVASVDYEQYF

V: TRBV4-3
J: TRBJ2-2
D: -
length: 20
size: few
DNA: TGCGCCAGCAGCCAAGATCATTCGCGGGCCAGGGGCCCTTTGAGCGGGGAGCTGTTTTTT
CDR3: CASSQDHSRARGPLSGELFF

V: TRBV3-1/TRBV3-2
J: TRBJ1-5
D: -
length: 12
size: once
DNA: TGTGCCAGCAGCCAGTCAAATCAGCCCCAGCATTTT
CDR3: CASSQSNQPQHF

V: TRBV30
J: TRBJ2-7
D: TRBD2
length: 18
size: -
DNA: TGTGCCTGGAGTCCACTTCGGACTAGCGGGGGAATCTCCTACGAGCAGTACTTC
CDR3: CAWSPLRTSGGISYEQYF

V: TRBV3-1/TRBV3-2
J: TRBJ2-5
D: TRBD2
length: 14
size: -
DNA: TGTGCCAGCCAACAATCTAGCGGCCAAGAGACCCAGTACTTC
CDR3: CASQQSSGQETQYF

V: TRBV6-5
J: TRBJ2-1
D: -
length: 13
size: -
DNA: TGTGCCAGCAGTTTCCTACAGGACAATGAGCAGTTCTTC
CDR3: CASSFLQDNEQFF

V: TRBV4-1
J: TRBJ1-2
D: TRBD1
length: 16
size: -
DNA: TGCGCCAGCAGCCCACAGGGGACGGCGGCTAACTATGGCTACACCTTC
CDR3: CASSPQGTAANYGYTF

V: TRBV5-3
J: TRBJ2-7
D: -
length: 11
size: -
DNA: TGTGCCAGAAATCGGGTGGACGAGCAGTACTTC
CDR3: CARNRVDEQYF

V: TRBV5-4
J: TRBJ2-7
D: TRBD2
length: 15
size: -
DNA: TGTGCCAGCAGCTTAGAAGCGGGAGAGACCTACGAGCAGTACTTC
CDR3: CASSLEAGETYEQYF

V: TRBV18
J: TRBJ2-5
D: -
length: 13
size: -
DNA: TGTGCCAGCTCACTGAGTGCTAGGGAGACCCAGTACTTC
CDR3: CASSLSARETQYF

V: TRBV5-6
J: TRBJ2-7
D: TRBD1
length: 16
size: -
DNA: TGTGCCAGCAGCTCCCCAATTTGGGGGACAGATTACGAGCAGTACTTC
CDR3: CASSSPIWGTDYEQYF

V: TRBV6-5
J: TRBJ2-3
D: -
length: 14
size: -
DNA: TGTGCCAGCACGAGGCGGCAGAGCACAGATACGCAGTATTTT
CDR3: CASTRRQSTDTQYF

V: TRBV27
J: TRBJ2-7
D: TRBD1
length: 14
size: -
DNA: TGTGCCAGCAGCTGGACAGGGGTCGGGTACGAGCAGTACTTC
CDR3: CASSWTGVGYEQYF

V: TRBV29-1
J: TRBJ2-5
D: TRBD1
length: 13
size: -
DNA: TGCAGCGTTGGGCAGGGGGATGGAGAGACCCAGTACTTC
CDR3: CSVGQGDGETQYF

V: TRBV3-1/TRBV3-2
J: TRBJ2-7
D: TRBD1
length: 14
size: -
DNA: TGTGCCAGCAGCCCCCGGGACAGGGGGTACGAGCAGTACTTC
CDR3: CASSPRDRGYEQYF

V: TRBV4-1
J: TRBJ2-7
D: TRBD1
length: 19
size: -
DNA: TGCGCCAGCAGCCAAGATGATGGGAGGTTGGGGACAGGGAGCTACGAGCAGTACTTC
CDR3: CASSQDDGRLGTGSYEQYF

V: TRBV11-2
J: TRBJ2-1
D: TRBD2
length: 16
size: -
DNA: TGTGCCAGCAGCTTACGTGTTGTGGCGGGAGGGGATGAGCAGTTCTTC
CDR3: CASSLRVVAGGDEQFF

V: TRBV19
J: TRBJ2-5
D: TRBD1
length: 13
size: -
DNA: TGTGCCAGTAGCAAGGGGGCGCGGGAGACCCAGTACTTC
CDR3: CASSKGARETQYF

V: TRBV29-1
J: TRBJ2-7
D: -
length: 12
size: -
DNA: TGCAGCGTTGAGGGGGGGGCCGACGAGCAGTACTTC
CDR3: CSVEGGADEQYF

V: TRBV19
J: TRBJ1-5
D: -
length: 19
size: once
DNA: TGTGCCAGTAGTAAGGTTCGTTCCCGAGACATTTATAGCAATCAGCCCCAGCATTTT
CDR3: CASSKVRSRDIYSNQPQHF

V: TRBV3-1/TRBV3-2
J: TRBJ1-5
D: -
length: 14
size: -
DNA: TGTGCCAGCAGCCAGATGGCAGGCAATCAGCCCCAGCATTTT
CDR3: CASSQMAGNQPQHF

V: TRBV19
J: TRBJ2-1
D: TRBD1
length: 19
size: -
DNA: TGTGCCAGTAGTATAGGAAGCCGGGACAGGGGGCCTGGCTACAATGAGCAGTTCTTC
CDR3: CASSIGSRDRGPGYNEQFF

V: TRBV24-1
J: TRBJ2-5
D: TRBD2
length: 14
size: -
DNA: TGTGCCACCAGTGGAACGGACCCGGGAGGGACCCAGTACTTC
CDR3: CATSGTDPGGTQYF

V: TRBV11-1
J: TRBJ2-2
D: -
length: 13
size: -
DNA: TGTGCCAGCAGCCGGTCCGTTACCGGGGAGCTGTTTTTT
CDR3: CASSRSVTGELFF

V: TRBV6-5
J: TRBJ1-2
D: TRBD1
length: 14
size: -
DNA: TGTGCCAGCTATAACACAGGGGTCAGAGATGGCTACACCTTC
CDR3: CASYNTGVRDGYTF

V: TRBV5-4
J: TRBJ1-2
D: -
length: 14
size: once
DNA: TGTGCCAGCCAGGAGGGACGGATGAACTATGGCTACACCTTC
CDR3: CASQEGRMNYGYTF

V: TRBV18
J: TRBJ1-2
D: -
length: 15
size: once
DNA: TGTGCCAGCTCACCAGTAGGGGGGGCGGGCTATGGCTACACCTTC
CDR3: CASSPVGGAGYGYTF

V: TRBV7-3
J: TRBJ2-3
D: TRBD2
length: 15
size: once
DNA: TGTGCCAGCAGCTCAATAGCGGGAGCGATGGATACGCAGTATTTT
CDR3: CASSSIAGAMDTQYF